Listed below are T cell receptor beta chains from one sample, sequenced in a study of neurological immune-mediated disorders. TCRdb called the 5' RACE reads again in MiXCR, with one record for every CDR3 protein. The table shows 60,000 to 75,000 distinct CDR3 sequences, with around 9.7% occurring only once. Sequenced: PBMCs. The receptors shown here come from a young man in good health. The CDR3 runs from the conserved cysteine through the conserved F or W. A D gene is named only where the DNA matches it firmly. Not all rows give a size; the values are once, few, many and, for expanded clones, a class.

v_call	d_call	clone_size	j_call	cdr3_aa
TRBV20-1	NA	many	TRBJ1-1	CSARDSGGLTEAFF
TRBV12-3/TRBV12-4	NA	many	TRBJ2-3	CASSLRGTDTQYF
TRBV20-1	NA	NA	TRBJ1-2	CSARDQPGNFYTF
TRBV6-5	TRBD1	many	TRBJ2-3	CASSSGTGVTDTQYF
TRBV18	NA	many	TRBJ1-5	CASSLPFQPQHF
TRBV5-1	TRBD2	many	TRBJ2-3	CASSLGSSGRAADTQYF
TRBV6-1	TRBD2	many	TRBJ2-7	CASRSPSGGYEQYF
TRBV2	NA	many	TRBJ1-1	CASSERTGRGEAFF
TRBV5-1	NA	many	TRBJ1-2	CASSQPGRDDNYGYTF
TRBV28	NA	many	TRBJ1-1	CASSPLDLGGKAFF
TRBV20-1	TRBD1	many	TRBJ1-5	CSARERGQGATSQHF
TRBV9	TRBD1	many	TRBJ1-1	CASSADRVGITEAFF
TRBV20-1	NA	many	TRBJ2-1	CRALSSDWAYNEQFF
TRBV5-5	TRBD1	many	TRBJ1-6	CASSLVSAAGGANSPLHF
TRBV5-1	NA	many	TRBJ2-7	CASSLSQVGYEQYF
TRBV5-1	NA	many	TRBJ2-3	CASSSSTDTQYF
TRBV3-1	TRBD2	many	TRBJ2-3	CASSRTSGGPDTQYF
TRBV27	NA	many	TRBJ2-7	CASRLRHRSSYEQYF
TRBV5-1	TRBD2	many	TRBJ2-7	CASSLTVAGPSSYEQYF
TRBV30	NA	many	TRBJ2-3	CAWSVQGGDTQYF
TRBV20-1	TRBD1	many	TRBJ1-4	CSAVSGGSTNEKLFF
TRBV11-3	NA	few	TRBJ2-5	CASSLDGTEETQYF
TRBV11-2	NA	many	TRBJ2-3	CASSLAGGGTDTQYF
TRBV3-1	NA	many	TRBJ1-2	CASSQELRGRANYGYTF
TRBV12-3/TRBV12-4	TRBD2	few	TRBJ2-2	CASSYKRGVGLLNTGELFF
TRBV5-1	TRBD1	many	TRBJ2-7	CASSPRDRSHYEQYF
TRBV25-1	NA	many	TRBJ2-1	CASSEGGRVYNEQFF
TRBV6-1	NA	NA	TRBJ2-3	CARSPGAGGTDTQYF
TRBV2	NA	many	TRBJ1-5	CASPDPSNQPQHF
TRBV5-1	NA	few	TRBJ2-3	CASSLTALAGADTQYF
TRBV29-1	NA	many	TRBJ2-7	CSVDGDRYEQYF
TRBV20-1	TRBD1	many	TRBJ2-3	CSPSGQGASTDTQYF
TRBV29-1	NA	many	TRBJ2-3	CSEQGSTDTQYF
TRBV28	NA	many	TRBJ2-7	CASSLLSSYEQYF
TRBV20-1	TRBD2	many	TRBJ2-7	CTGGSMYEQYF
TRBV12-3/TRBV12-4	NA	many	TRBJ1-4	CASSLGGATNEKLFF
TRBV12-3/TRBV12-4	NA	many	TRBJ2-7	CASSLMSGIYEQYF
TRBV5-1	TRBD1	many	TRBJ1-4	CASSQRTGSNEKLFF
TRBV11-2	NA	many	TRBJ2-1	CASSPTNEQFF
TRBV3-1	TRBD2	few	TRBJ2-7	CASKAGGSDMSYEQYF
TRBV12-3/TRBV12-4	NA	many	TRBJ2-5	CASSLAQETQYF
TRBV7-2	NA	many	TRBJ2-1	CASSRGSPERSYNEQFF
TRBV27	NA	many	TRBJ2-3	CASSSLAGGINTQYF
TRBV10-1	NA	many	TRBJ2-3	CASSEKGSTDTQYF
TRBV12-3/TRBV12-4	NA	many	TRBJ2-7	CASSLRGASYEQYF
TRBV12-3/TRBV12-4	TRBD1	many	TRBJ2-1	CASSPPGQGIYNEQFF
TRBV9	TRBD1	NA	TRBJ1-2	CASGRTTGDGYTF
TRBV5-6	TRBD2	many	TRBJ2-1	CASSFLSGSSYNEQFF
TRBV7-2	NA	NA	TRBJ2-7	CASSRGLGQVYEQYF
TRBV10-2	TRBD1	many	TRBJ1-4	CASSESKQGEVGEKLFF
TRBV12-3/TRBV12-4	NA	many	TRBJ2-1	CASTASGNEQFF
TRBV28	NA	many	TRBJ1-6	CASSLLRSGPLHF
TRBV5-1	TRBD1	few	TRBJ2-1	CASSLGDRASYNEQFF
TRBV6-5	TRBD2	many	TRBJ2-2	CASSQVAGGPLGELFF
TRBV12-3/TRBV12-4	NA	many	TRBJ2-1	CASSVNPLTPYNEQFF
TRBV5-1	TRBD1	many	TRBJ2-3	CASSLGTGTDTQYF
TRBV7-9	NA	many	TRBJ1-1	CASRDGGGTEAFF